Listed below are T cell receptor beta chains from one sample, sequenced in a study of T cells in pancreatic ductal adenocarcinoma. TCRdb's copy holds only in-frame clones and misses some; the assay was immunoSEQ multiplex PCR. This table has about 16,000 clones, roughly 86% appearing once. The source material was PBMCs. The source of these receptors is a human donor with pancreatic ductal adenocarcinoma. CDR3s include the opening cysteine and the closing phenylalanine or tryptophan. D genes are given only for firm matches. Size is omitted from some rows. Given values are once, few, many or a class for expanded clones.

J: TRBJ2-7
length: 14
V: TRBV2
D: TRBD1
size: -
DNA: TGTGCCAGCAGTGTTCAGGACAGGGAGTACGAGCAGTACTTC
CDR3: CASSVQDREYEQYF

J: TRBJ1-1
length: 16
V: TRBV2
D: TRBD1
size: -
DNA: TGTGCCAGCAGTACCGGGACAGGGATCATGAACACTGAAGCTTTCTTT
CDR3: CASSTGTGIMNTEAFF

J: TRBJ1-2
length: 15
V: TRBV2
D: -
size: -
DNA: TGTGCCAGCAGTGAAGCTAGGGAGGGCAAGGGCGGCTACACCTTC
CDR3: CASSEAREGKGGYTF

J: TRBJ1-6
length: 14
V: TRBV5-5
D: TRBD1
size: -
DNA: TGTGCCAGCAGTGGGGACAGGGCGAATTCACCCCTCCACTTT
CDR3: CASSGDRANSPLHF

J: TRBJ1-2
length: 13
V: TRBV9
D: TRBD1
size: -
DNA: TGTGCCAGCAGCGAGATAACAGGGGGCCGCTACACCTTC
CDR3: CASSEITGGRYTF

J: TRBJ1-1
length: 14
V: TRBV6-5
D: -
size: -
DNA: TGTGCCAGCAGTTACGGGCAGGGCGGAACTGAAGCTTTCTTT
CDR3: CASSYGQGGTEAFF

J: TRBJ1-1
length: 16
V: TRBV18
D: TRBD1
size: -
DNA: TGTGCCAGCTCACCGATAAGTCAACAGGGGGATACTGAAGCTTTCTTT
CDR3: CASSPISQQGDTEAFF

J: TRBJ2-1
length: 14
V: TRBV10-3
D: -
size: -
DNA: TGTGCCATCAGTATAATTCTCTCCTACAATGAGCAGTTCTTC
CDR3: CAISIILSYNEQFF

J: TRBJ2-2
length: 14
V: TRBV11-2
D: -
size: once
DNA: TGTGCCAGCAGCCCGGGCGGGTCCCGTGGGGAGCTGTTTTTT
CDR3: CASSPGGSRGELFF

J: TRBJ2-5
length: 12
V: TRBV25-1
D: -
size: -
DNA: TGTGCCAGCGGGGGGGCCGTTGGGACCCAGTACTTC
CDR3: CASGGAVGTQYF

J: TRBJ2-7
length: 17
V: TRBV12-1
D: -
size: -
DNA: TGTGCCAGCAGCTCCGGGCTACCGGGACAGACACTCTACGAGCAGTACTTC
CDR3: CASSSGLPGQTLYEQYF

J: TRBJ2-1
length: 14
V: TRBV7-2
D: -
size: -
DNA: TGTGCCAGCAGCGATCAGACTGGGGGGAATGAGCAGTTCTTC
CDR3: CASSDQTGGNEQFF

J: TRBJ1-4
length: 14
V: TRBV2
D: -
size: -
DNA: TGTGCCAGCAGGATCACGGTGATTAGTGAGGAACTGTTTTTT
CDR3: CASRITVISEELFF

J: TRBJ2-5
length: 18
V: TRBV27
D: -
size: -
DNA: TGTGCCAGCAGCCCTTGGCCGGTGGGCGCTAGCACGGGTAGGACCCAGTACTTC
CDR3: CASSPWPVGASTGRTQYF

J: TRBJ2-2
length: 15
V: TRBV7-2
D: TRBD1
size: -
DNA: TGTGCCAGCAGCCTTGGGACAGGTGACACCGGGGAGCTGTTTTTT
CDR3: CASSLGTGDTGELFF

J: TRBJ1-2
length: 13
V: TRBV7-2
D: -
size: -
DNA: TGTGCCAGCAGCCCGGACAGTAACTATGGCTACACCTTC
CDR3: CASSPDSNYGYTF

J: TRBJ1-4
length: 13
V: TRBV7-9
D: -
size: -
DNA: TGTGCCAGCAGCTTAGCGTTGGAGGAAAAACTGTTTTTT
CDR3: CASSLALEEKLFF

J: TRBJ1-1
length: 15
V: TRBV5-4
D: -
size: -
DNA: TGTGCCAGCAGCTTTGGACTTTCGGGAATCACTGAAGCTTTCTTT
CDR3: CASSFGLSGITEAFF

J: TRBJ2-2
length: 15
V: TRBV19
D: TRBD1
size: -
DNA: TGTGCCAGTAGAGAGGGGGCGTCGAACACCGGGGAGCTGTTTTTT
CDR3: CASREGASNTGELFF

J: TRBJ2-2
length: 15
V: TRBV5-4
D: -
size: -
DNA: TGTGCCAGCAGCTTAGGGGCTCCGAACACCGGGGAGCTGTTTTTT
CDR3: CASSLGAPNTGELFF

J: TRBJ1-1
length: 12
V: TRBV18
D: -
size: -
DNA: TGTGCCAGCTCACCACCGGGGGGTGAAGCTTTCTTT
CDR3: CASSPPGGEAFF

J: TRBJ2-1
length: 16
V: TRBV7-2
D: TRBD2
size: -
DNA: TGTGCCAGCAGCTCATCACTAGCGGGGGGGATCAATGGGCAGTTCTTC
CDR3: CASSSSLAGGINGQFF

J: TRBJ1-1
length: 14
V: TRBV13
D: TRBD1
size: -
DNA: TGTGCCAGCAGCTCCAAAGACAGGGTGACTGAAGCTTTCTTT
CDR3: CASSSKDRVTEAFF

J: TRBJ1-3
length: 14
V: TRBV6-5
D: TRBD1
size: -
DNA: TGTGCCAGCAGCCTAGGGACAGTAGGAAACACCATATATTTT
CDR3: CASSLGTVGNTIYF

J: TRBJ1-1
length: 14
V: TRBV19
D: -
size: -
DNA: TGTGCCAGTAGTAGCCACGCTGAGGTGAGAAGGGCTTTCTTT
CDR3: CASSSHAEVRRAFF

J: TRBJ1-1
length: 16
V: TRBV12-5
D: -
size: -
DNA: TGTGCTAGTGGTTTGTCCTTTGGGGGGACCCAAACTGAAGCTTTCTTT
CDR3: CASGLSFGGTQTEAFF

J: TRBJ2-7
length: 15
V: TRBV7-2
D: TRBD1
size: -
DNA: TGTGCCAGCAGCTCACAGGACAGGGGAAGCTACGAGCAGTACTTC
CDR3: CASSSQDRGSYEQYF

J: TRBJ2-7
length: 14
V: TRBV6-5
D: -
size: once
DNA: TGTGCCAGCAGTTACGGCGGAGGCTCCTACGAGCAGTACTTC
CDR3: CASSYGGGSYEQYF

J: TRBJ1-2
length: 17
V: TRBV4-1
D: TRBD1
size: -
DNA: TGCGCCAGCAGCCAATCGCTCACCTTGGACAGGGCCTATGGCTACACCTTC
CDR3: CASSQSLTLDRAYGYTF

J: TRBJ1-1
length: 13
V: TRBV29-1
D: -
size: -
DNA: TGCAGCGTTGATAAGGGGTTGGGCACTGAAGCTTTCTTT
CDR3: CSVDKGLGTEAFF

J: TRBJ2-5
length: 16
V: TRBV5-6
D: TRBD2
size: few
DNA: TGTGCCAGCAGCTCACTAGCGGGGGGCCCCCGGGAGACCCAGTACTTC
CDR3: CASSSLAGGPRETQYF

J: TRBJ2-5
length: 14
V: TRBV5-4
D: TRBD1
size: -
DNA: TGTGCCAGCAGCTTGGCGACAGGGGAAGAGACCCAGTACTTC
CDR3: CASSLATGEETQYF

J: TRBJ1-2
length: 14
V: TRBV9
D: TRBD1
size: -
DNA: TGTGCCAGCAGCTGCGGACAGGGTGGCTATGGCTACACCTTC
CDR3: CASSCGQGGYGYTF

J: TRBJ1-6
length: 15
V: TRBV19
D: -
size: -
DNA: TGTGCCAGTAGTATCCAGGGATCCTATAATTCACCCCTCCACTTT
CDR3: CASSIQGSYNSPLHF

J: TRBJ1-2
length: 14
V: TRBV21-1
D: -
size: -
DNA: TGTGCCAGCAGTGGGCGACAGGGCCTCGGGGGCTACACCTTC
CDR3: CASSGRQGLGGYTF

J: TRBJ2-7
length: 15
V: TRBV18
D: -
size: -
DNA: TGTGCCAGCTCACCAGGCCAGGGCTTCGGGTACGAGCAGTACTTC
CDR3: CASSPGQGFGYEQYF

J: TRBJ1-6
length: 14
V: TRBV6-1
D: TRBD1
size: few
DNA: TGTGCCAGCAGCACGGACAGGGACGGTTCACCCCTCCACTTT
CDR3: CASSTDRDGSPLHF

J: TRBJ2-7
length: 16
V: TRBV4-3
D: TRBD2
size: -
DNA: TGCGCCAGCAGCCAAGGGGGGGGGACCCTTACCTACGAGCAGTACTTC
CDR3: CASSQGGGTLTYEQYF

J: TRBJ2-7
length: 15
V: TRBV2
D: TRBD2
size: -
DNA: TGTGCCAGCAGCGTATCCGGGACTAGCAACTACGAGCAGTACTTC
CDR3: CASSVSGTSNYEQYF

J: TRBJ2-3
length: 16
V: TRBV7-2
D: TRBD2
size: -
DNA: TGTGCCAGCAGCCAGATTTTCGGGGGGAGCACAGATACGCAGTATTTT
CDR3: CASSQIFGGSTDTQYF

J: TRBJ2-7
length: 16
V: TRBV28
D: TRBD1
size: -
DNA: TGTGCCAGCACCCTCATGGGACAGGGCCCTAGTGGCGAGCAGTACTTC
CDR3: CASTLMGQGPSGEQYF

J: TRBJ2-5
length: 16
V: TRBV5-4
D: TRBD1
size: -
DNA: TGTGCCAGCAGCTTGACCGGGACAGACGCCAGAGAGACCCAGTACTTC
CDR3: CASSLTGTDARETQYF

J: TRBJ2-7
length: 14
V: TRBV28
D: -
size: -
DNA: TGTGCCAGCAGTCCGAGGGGGTGGTACTACGAGCAGTACTTC
CDR3: CASSPRGWYYEQYF

J: TRBJ2-7
length: 14
V: TRBV28
D: TRBD2
size: few
DNA: TGTGCCAGCAGTCGGTCACGGGGGGGGGACGAGCAGTACTTC
CDR3: CASSRSRGGDEQYF

J: TRBJ2-3
length: 20
V: TRBV4-2
D: TRBD2
size: -
DNA: TGTGCCAGCAGCCAAGAGGTACGGCTAGCGGGGGGGCTTAGCACAGATACGCAGTATTTT
CDR3: CASSQEVRLAGGLSTDTQYF

J: TRBJ1-2
length: 14
V: TRBV4-3
D: -
size: -
DNA: TGCGCCAGCAGCCAAGGAAACGGGAGGGATGGCTACACCTTC
CDR3: CASSQGNGRDGYTF